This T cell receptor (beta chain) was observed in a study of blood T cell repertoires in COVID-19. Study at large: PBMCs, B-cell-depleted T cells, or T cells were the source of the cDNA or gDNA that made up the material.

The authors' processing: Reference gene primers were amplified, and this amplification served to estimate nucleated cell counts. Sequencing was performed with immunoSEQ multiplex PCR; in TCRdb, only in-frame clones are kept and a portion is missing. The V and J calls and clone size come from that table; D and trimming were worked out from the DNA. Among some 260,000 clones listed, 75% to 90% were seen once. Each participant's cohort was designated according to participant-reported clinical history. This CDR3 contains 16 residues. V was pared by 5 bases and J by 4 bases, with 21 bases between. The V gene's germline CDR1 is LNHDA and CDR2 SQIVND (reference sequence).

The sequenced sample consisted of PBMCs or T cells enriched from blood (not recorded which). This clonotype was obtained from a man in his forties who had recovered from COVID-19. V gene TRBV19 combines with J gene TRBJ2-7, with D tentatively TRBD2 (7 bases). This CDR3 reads CASSAATGGNQYEQYF. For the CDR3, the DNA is TGTGCCAGTAGTGCCGCCACGGGGGGCAATCAATACGAGCAGTACTTC.